The clone carrying this TCR beta chain was seen only a few times. The second PCR ran about 6 to 11 cycles with a sample-barcoded 5' primer and J-beta primers. MiXCR was run by TCRdb on the 5' RACE reads, yielding one entry per CDR3 protein. The table has a few hundred thousand distinct CDR3 sequences, about half seen once. This sample is drawn from a study of blood T cells in healthy people across ages. The clonotype originates from a man aged 60 to 75 in good health. The sequenced material came from blood.

CDR3 nucleotide sequence: TGTGCCAGCAGCAACAGGGGGGCGACGTTTTCTGGGAGCTCCTACGAGCAGTACTTC. It is translated as CASSNRGATFSGSSYEQYF. This chain uses TRBV11-1 with TRBJ2-7, with 8 bases that match TRBD1. CDR1 and CDR2 from the germline V gene are SGHAT and FQDESV (reference sequence). The CDR3 is 19 residues long. Unmatched junction bases numbered 18, after V lost 5 bases and J lost 0 bases.